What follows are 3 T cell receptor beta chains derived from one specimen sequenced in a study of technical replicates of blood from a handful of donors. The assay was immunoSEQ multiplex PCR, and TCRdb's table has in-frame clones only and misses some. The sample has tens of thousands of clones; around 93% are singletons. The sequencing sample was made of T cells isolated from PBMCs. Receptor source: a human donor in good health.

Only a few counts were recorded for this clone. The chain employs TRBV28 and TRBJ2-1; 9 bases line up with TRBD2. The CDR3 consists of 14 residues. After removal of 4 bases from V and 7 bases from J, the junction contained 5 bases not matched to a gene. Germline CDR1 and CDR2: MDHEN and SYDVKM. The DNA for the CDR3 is TGTGCCAGCAGTTCAGCGGGAGGAGGGAATGAGCAGTTCTTC. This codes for CASSSAGGGNEQFF. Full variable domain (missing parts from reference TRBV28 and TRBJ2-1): DVKVTQSSRYLVKRTGEKVFLECVQDMDHENMFWYRQDPGLGLRLIYFSYDVKMKEKGDIPEGYSVSREKKERFSLILESASTNQTSMYLCASSSAGGGNEQFFGPGTRLTVL.

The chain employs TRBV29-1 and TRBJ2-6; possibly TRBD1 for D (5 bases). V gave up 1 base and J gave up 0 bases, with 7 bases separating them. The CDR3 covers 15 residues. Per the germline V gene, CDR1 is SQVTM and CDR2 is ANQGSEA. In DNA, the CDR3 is TGCAGCGTTGAAGGACAGAGCTCTGGGGCCAACGTCCTGACTTTC. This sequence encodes CSVEGQSSGANVLTF.

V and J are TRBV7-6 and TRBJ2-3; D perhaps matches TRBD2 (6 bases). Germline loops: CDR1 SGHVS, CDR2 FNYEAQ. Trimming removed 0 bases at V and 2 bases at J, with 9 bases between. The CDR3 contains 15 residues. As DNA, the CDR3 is TGTGCCAGCAGCTTAGCGGGAGGATCCACAGATACGCAGTATTTT. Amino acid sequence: CASSLAGGSTDTQYF.